This TCR beta chain was sequenced in a study of response to subunit inactivated influenza vaccine. Unmatched junction bases numbered 6, after V lost 3 bases and J lost 0 bases. Germline-derived CDR1 and CDR2 are LNHNV and YYDKDF (reference sequence). This CDR3 region has 17 residues. TCRdb independently ran MiXCR on the RT-PCR reads; one entry per CDR3 protein. This table holds about 620,000 distinct CDR3 sequences, over 9% found once. This clonotype was picked up many times. These data were also reused for a study on T cells expressing NK-cell markers. This second study notes: Scientists made TCR beta cDNA using 5'RACE template switching with UMIs. Sorted CD3+CD56-NKG2C+, CD3+CD56+NKG2C- and CD3+CD56+NKG2C+ T cells were the source of the TCR beta repertoires. Sorting was restricted to alpha-beta TCR T cells by an anti-gamma-delta TCR antibody in several experiments. Dominant NKG2C+ clonotype frequencies of about 1.0-8% of CD8+ T cells were measured in over 5 donors.

The rearrangement joins TRBV15 to TRBJ2-3, with TRBD2 matching over 10 bases. Sequenced material: PBMCs from blood, taken on the day of vaccination. This clonotype originated in a man aged 50-59 years who received an inactivated influenza vaccine. Written as DNA, the CDR3 is TGTGCCACCAGCAGTACCCCGGGACTAGCGAGCACAGATACGCAGTATTTT. This codes for CATSSTPGLASTDTQYF.